A single sample gave rise to the 15 T cell receptor beta chains below, sequenced in a study of graft-versus-host responses after intestinal transplantation. Produced via immunoSEQ multiplex PCR; TCRdb's table is partial and in-frame only. Of tens of thousands of clones detected, just over 75% appear once; the ten largest clones hold around 3%. Lymphocytes (intraepithelial and lamina propria) were released by processing the graft tissue. The sequenced sample was ileum tissue, obtained 12 days after intestinal transplant. These receptors all stem from a human patient who received an intestinal transplant, so some T cells may come from the graft donor.

This sequence joins TRBV9 and TRBJ1-2; TRBD1 matches 8 bases. The V segment lost 2 bases and the J segment 4 bases; nucleotides outside the gene matches: 7. Germline CDR1 and CDR2: SGDLS and YYNGEE. The CDR3 is 15 amino acids. The CDR3 here is CASSVSRGRPYGYTF. CDR3 bases: TGTGCCAGCAGCGTGTCCAGGGGGCGGCCCTATGGCTACACCTTC.

J is TRBJ1-1 and V is TRBV5-4; maybe TRBD1 (5 bases). Between the trimmed V and J ends, which lost 0 bases and 0 bases, there was a span of 12 bases. In germline, CDR1 is SGHNT, CDR2 YYREEE (reference sequence). CDR3 length equals 16 residues. CDR3: CASSLETDIMNTEAFF. CDR3 sequence (DNA): TGTGCCAGCAGCTTGGAGACAGACATAATGAACACTGAAGCTTTCTTT.

The chain uses TRBV11-2 and TRBJ2-1, with 7 bases matching TRBD2. The V and J ends lost 7 bases and 9 bases, in that order; junction bases with no gene match: 12. The CDR3 has 14 residues. The germline gives CDR1 SGHAT, CDR2 FQNNGV. CDR3 DNA sequence: TGTGCCAGCAAGGAGTGGGCGGGAGAGGGTGAGCAGTTCTTC. This sequence encodes CASKEWAGEGEQFF.

The chain carries TRBV21-1 and TRBJ1-1; the DNA was not compared with TRBD1, the D call given in the table. TRBV21-1 represents a pseudogene. This CDR3 comprises 16 residues. The CDR3 sequence is CARRPGDRGSCTEAFF. The CDR3 nucleotides read TGTGCCAGGAGGCCGGGGGACAGGGGGTCGTGCACTGAAGCTTTCTTT.

The chain employs TRBV7-9 and TRBJ2-3; D ambiguous. The germline CDR1 and CDR2 sequences are SEHNR and FQNEAQ (reference sequence). The CDR3 extends over 12 amino acids. Deletions cut 4 bases from V and 2 bases from J, with 4 bases between. The DNA of the CDR3 is TGTGCCAGCAGCTCTCTCACAGATACGCAGTATTTT. Its protein product is CASSSLTDTQYF.

This chain joins TRBV2 and TRBJ2-7, with a possible D match to TRBD2 (6 bases). This CDR3 region has 16 residues. CDR1 is SNHLY and CDR2 is FYNNEI in the germline V gene. The V and J ends lost 4 bases and 2 bases respectively, with 18 bases between them. CDR3 DNA: TGTGCCAGCAGTGGCGATGCGGGATGGGAGCCCTACGAGCAGTACTTC. It translates to CASSGDAGWEPYEQYF. Full variable domain (missing parts from reference TRBV2 and TRBJ2-7): EPEVTQTPSHQVTQMGQEVILRCVPISNHLYFYWYRQILGQKVEFLVSFYNNEISEKSEIFDDQFSVERPDGSNFTLKIRSTKLEDSAMYFCASSGDAGWEPYEQYFGPGTRLTVT.

V is TRBV5-1 and J is TRBJ2-3; 13 positions match TRBD2. V lost 4 bases to trimming and J lost 4 bases; unmatched junction nucleotides: 6. The CDR3 runs 16 residues. Germline V CDR1 and CDR2: SGHRS, YFSETQ. This CDR3 reads CASSPVLAGGADTQYF. DNA of the CDR3: TGCGCCAGCAGCCCCGTACTAGCGGGGGGGGCAGATACGCAGTATTTT.

This clone was seen a handful of times. The chain carries TRBV9 and TRBJ1-2, with D hard to call. Trimming shortened V by 0 bases and J by 6 bases, and 18 bases separated the two germline ends. The germline V gene has CDR1 SGDLS and CDR2 YYNGEE. The CDR3 consists of 16 residues. The chain's CDR3 is CASSVDLGLAPNGYTF. CDR3 DNA: TGTGCCAGCAGCGTAGATCTTGGGTTAGCTCCAAATGGCTACACCTTC.

The chain combines TRBV11-3 with TRBJ2-7; D gene ambiguous. The ends were cut back, 1 base at V and 5 bases at J, with 12 bases in the middle. Germline values: CDR1 SGHNT, CDR2 YENEEA. This CDR3 has 14 residues. The CDR3 coding sequence is TGTGCCAGCAGCTTAGCAGAGGTTCACAACGAGCAGTACTTC. The encoded protein is CASSLAEVHNEQYF.

This clone is a singleton in its sample. This chain joins TRBV5-1 and TRBJ1-1, with D possibly TRBD1 on 6 matching bases. The CDR3 has 14 residues. Germline CDR1 and CDR2: SGHRS and YFSETQ. V was shortened by 9 bases and J by 0 bases, with 15 bases between the two germline ends. DNA for the CDR3: TGCGCCACCCGGCCGACAGGCTTGAACACTGAAGCTTTCTTT. This gives the protein CATRPTGLNTEAFF.

The V gene is TRBV9, the J gene TRBJ2-3, with 8 bases fitting TRBD2. The germline V gene encodes CDR1 SGDLS and CDR2 YYNGEE. The CDR3 has 16 residues. With 0 bases clipped from V and 6 bases from J, the junction kept 9 bases outside the gene matches. CDR3 loop: CASSVAGGQVVDTQYF. CDR3 nucleotides: TGTGCCAGCAGCGTAGCGGGGGGGCAGGTGGTGGATACGCAGTATTTT.

This chain joins TRBV5-1 and TRBJ2-1, with D possibly being TRBD1 (6 bases). V was cut by 7 bases and J by 3 bases, with 17 bases left in between. CDR1 is SGHRS and CDR2 is YFSETQ in the germline V gene. The CDR3 extends over 15 amino acids. The CDR3 sequence: CASGLGTLVYNEQFF. The CDR3 nucleotides read TGCGCCAGCGGCCTCGGGACACTGGTCTACAATGAGCAGTTCTTC.

This clone has only one observation. The chain employs TRBV5-5 and TRBJ2-7; TRBD2 matches 8 bases. The CDR3 extends over 14 amino acids. V shed 4 bases, J shed 3 bases, and the junction held 6 bases outside the gene matches. Germline CDR1 SGHKS, CDR2 YYEKEE (reference sequence). As DNA, the CDR3 is TGTGCCAGCAGCCCGCCGGGGGGGTTCTACGAGCAGTACTTC. Protein product: CASSPPGGFYEQYF.

The V and J genes are TRBV5-4 and TRBJ2-3, with D uncertain. Trimming left V 1 base short and J 5 bases short, with 8 bases between. This CDR3 comprises 13 residues. CDR1 is SGHNT and CDR2 is YYREEE in the germline V gene (reference sequence). CDR3 nucleotides: TGTGCCAGCAGCTTGAACCCCGGAGATACGCAGTATTTT. Amino acids: CASSLNPGDTQYF.

The J gene is TRBJ1-2, the V gene TRBV29-1; 8 positions match TRBD1. With 5 bases clipped from V and 6 bases from J, the junction kept 17 bases outside the gene matches. CDR1 is SQVTM and CDR2 is ANQGSEA in the germline V gene. The CDR3 extends over 16 amino acids. The CDR3 loop is CSVSLRGQARENGYTF. The CDR3 DNA sequence: TGCAGCGTTTCGTTAAGGGGACAGGCCCGTGAAAATGGCTACACCTTC.